This passage covers 27 T cell receptor beta chains from one sample sequenced in a study of radiotherapy plus CTLA-4 blockade in lung cancer (dated by TCRdb to the late 2010s). Library preparation employed the immunoSEQ multiplex PCR assay. Here the immuneACCESS table is served through TCRdb, limited to in-frame sequences with V and J called. Missing clones are a known gap in these copies; in checked studies unresolved V genes cover under half, and the rest lacks a known reason. Across this sample there are tens of thousands of clones, with around 86% seen only once. The leading ten clones occupy around 17% of the sample. Source: peripheral blood, taken from a patient treated with radiotherapy plus ipilimumab. Receptors were obtained from a human donor with non-small cell lung cancer that progressed on radiotherapy plus ipilimumab.

The rearrangement links TRBV19 to TRBJ1-1, with no clear D. The CDR3 totals 15 residues. V lost 7 bases, J lost 0 bases, and 15 bases lay in between. CDR1 and CDR2 from the germline V gene are LNHDA and SQIVND (reference sequence). The CDR3 region has the DNA TGTGCCAGTACCGACGGACGGTTAATGAACACTGAAGCTTTCTTT. This gives the protein CASTDGRLMNTEAFF.

The genes are TRBV10-3 and TRBJ1-2; no reliable D call. Trimming left V 2 bases short and J 7 bases short, with 17 bases between. This CDR3 spans 15 amino acids. CDR1 ENHRY and CDR2 SYGVKD come from the germline V gene. This CDR3 reads CAISEPPSTVGGYTF. The CDR3, as DNA: TGTGCCATCAGTGAGCCACCATCAACGGTGGGTGGCTACACCTTC.

J is TRBJ2-7 and V is TRBV7-8; either TRBD1 or TRBD2 may fit D (6 bases each). V shed 7 bases and J shed 2 bases, with 18 bases lying between them. Germline CDR1 is SGHVS and CDR2 is FQNEAQ. This CDR3 comprises 15 residues. The CDR3 sequence is CASTGGPGAAYEQYF. The CDR3 DNA is TGTGCCAGCACTGGGGGGCCGGGGGCGGCCTACGAGCAGTACTTC. Drawing the rest from reference TRBV7-8 and TRBJ2-7, the complete variable domain is GAGVSQSPRYKVAKRGQDVALRCDPISGHVSLFWYQQALGQGPEFLTYFQNEAQLDKSGLPSDRFFAERPEGSVSTLKIQRTQQEDSAVYLCASTGGPGAAYEQYFGPGTRLTVT.

CDR3 protein: CSVEEGGPEAFF. CDR3 DNA: TGCAGCGTTGAAGAAGGAGGACCTGAAGCTTTCTTT. The chain joins TRBV29-1 to TRBJ1-1, with D hard to call. The V and J ends lost 0 bases and 6 bases respectively, with 8 bases between them. The V gene's germline CDR1 is SQVTM and CDR2 ANQGSEA. CDR3 length: 12 amino acids.

The chain employs TRBV5-1 and TRBJ2-3; tentatively, D is TRBD1 (5 bases). V lost 4 bases, J lost 2 bases, and 17 bases lay in between. The CDR3 runs 16 residues. In germline, CDR1 is SGHRS, CDR2 YFSETQ. The CDR3 here is CASSQRTGENTDTQYF. The CDR3 DNA reads as TGCGCCAGCAGCCAAAGAACAGGCGAAAACACAGATACGCAGTATTTT.

This chain joins TRBV7-2 and TRBJ2-7; D may be TRBD1 (5 bases). The V and J ends lost 4 bases and 3 bases respectively, with 16 bases between them. This CDR3 comprises 15 residues. From germline, CDR1 is SGHTA and CDR2 FQGNSA. The CDR3: CASSWPGRGIYEQYF. The DNA for the CDR3 is TGTGCCAGCAGCTGGCCGGGTAGGGGAATCTACGAGCAGTACTTC.

This rearrangement joins TRBV29-1 to TRBJ1-5; 7 bases align to TRBD1. The CDR3 extends over 14 amino acids. Germline CDR1 is SQVTM and CDR2 is ANQGSEA. V dropped 4 bases and J dropped 7; count of bases not matched to a gene: 10. The CDR3 is CSVGDGAGGQPQHF. The CDR3 DNA reads as TGCAGCGTTGGGGACGGGGCAGGGGGACAGCCCCAGCATTTT.

The rearrangement joins TRBV14 to TRBJ2-1; D possibly corresponds to TRBD2 (6 bases). V was pared by 1 base and J by 7 bases, with 11 bases between. Germline V lookup: CDR1 SGHDN, CDR2 FVKESK. This CDR3 comprises 14 residues. CDR3 nucleotides: TGTGCCAGCAGCCAAGCTGGAGGGCTTAATGAGCAGTTCTTC. Its protein is CASSQAGGLNEQFF.

This chain links TRBV11-3 with TRBJ1-2; tentatively, D is TRBD1 (5 bases). Trimming took 1 base from V and 8 from J, leaving 17 bases between them. Per germline, CDR1 SGHNT and CDR2 YENEEA. The CDR3 is 15 residues long. Here the CDR3 DNA reads TGTGCCAGCAGCTTAGGTCAAAGGGGTTCGCGCGGCTACACCTTC. Protein: CASSLGQRGSRGYTF. The whole variable domain, remainder taken from reference TRBV11-3 and TRBJ1-2, is EAGVVQSPRYKIIEKKQPVAFWCNPISGHNTLYWYLQNLGQGPELLIRYENEEAVDDSQLPKDRFSAERLKGVDSTLKIQPAELGDSAVYLCASSLGQRGSRGYTFGSGTRLTVV.

The chain is built from TRBV7-3 and TRBJ2-5; D not resolved. The CDR3 has 13 residues. Germline lookup yields CDR1 SGHTA and CDR2 FQGTGA. The germline V and J ends were trimmed by 5 bases and 1 base, with 8 bases remaining between them. In nucleotides, the CDR3 is TGTGCCAGCAGCCCCGGCCCCCAAGAGACCCAGTACTTC. Translation: CASSPGPQETQYF.

In its sample, this clone is medium-sized. The CDR3 DNA is TGTGCCAGCAGTTTATATGAGGGGGCTGAAGCTTTCTTT. As protein: CASSLYEGAEAFF. This rearrangement joins TRBV27 to TRBJ1-1, with a tentative D call TRBD1 (6 bases). Looked up from germline, CDR1 is MNHEY and CDR2 is SMNVEV (reference sequence). The CDR3 runs to 13 residues. The germline V and J ends were trimmed by 1 base and 6 bases, with 9 bases remaining between them.

The chain employs TRBV10-3 and TRBJ1-2; D is unresolved. Deletions cut 3 bases from V and 8 bases from J, with 10 bases between. This CDR3 has 12 amino acids. Looked up from germline, CDR1 is ENHRY and CDR2 is SYGVKD. The CDR3 bases are TGTGCCATCAGTGATAGCGAAAGGGGCTACACCTTC. Amino acid sequence: CAISDSERGYTF.

CDR3 sequence (DNA): TGTGCCAGCAGCTTGGCGGACTGGGTTGGTGGCGGGGAGCTGTTTTTT. It yields the protein CASSLADWVGGGELFF. V gene TRBV5-6 combines with J gene TRBJ2-2; the D gene is possibly TRBD2 (5 bases). Trimming stripped 0 bases from V and 7 bases from J, with 16 bases between. CDR1 is SGHDT and CDR2 is YYEEEE in the germline V gene. The CDR3 is 16 residues long. Full variable domain (outside the CDR3, taken from reference TRBV5-6 and TRBJ2-2): DAGVTQSPTHLIKTRGQQVTLRCSPKSGHDTVSWYQQALGQGPQFIFQYYEEEERQRGNFPDRFSGHQFPNYSSELNVNALLLGDSALYLCASSLADWVGGGELFFGEGSRLTVL.

This rearrangement joins TRBV30 to TRBJ1-1; no definite D call. Germline V gives CDR1 GTSNPN, CDR2 SVGIG (reference sequence). There are 13 residues in the CDR3. V dropped 5 bases and J dropped 1 base, with 11 bases sitting between them. The CDR3 spells CAWWRFRNTEAFF. CDR3 sequence (DNA): TGTGCCTGGTGGCGGTTCAGGAACACTGAAGCTTTCTTT.

This clone was counted a single time. V gene TRBV11-2 combines with J gene TRBJ2-7, with 7 positions matching TRBD1. The V gene end was trimmed by 5 bases and the J gene end by 7 bases; junction bases not matched to a gene: 11. Germline V gene lookup returns CDR1 SGHAT and CDR2 FQNNGV. There are 14 residues in the CDR3. CDR3 amino acids: CASSPGTDSREQYF. CDR3 DNA: TGTGCCAGCAGCCCCGGGACAGACTCACGGGAGCAGTACTTC.

This rearrangement joins TRBV2 to TRBJ1-4, with 8 bases aligning to TRBD1. Germline V CDR1 and CDR2: SNHLY, FYNNEI. The CDR3 totals 17 residues. Unmatched junction bases numbered 11, after V lost 2 bases and J lost 6 bases. CDR3 in DNA: TGTGCCAGCAGTGAACTTGCTGGGCAGGGGGCACATGAAAAACTGTTTTTT. It specifies CASSELAGQGAHEKLFF.

The chain links TRBV7-9 to TRBJ2-5; D might be TRBD1 (5 bases). The germline V gene encodes CDR1 SEHNR and CDR2 FQNEAQ (reference sequence). The length of the CDR3 is 14 residues. The ends were cut back, 7 bases at V and 0 bases at J, with 12 bases in the middle. The CDR3: CASNPPGYQETQYF. The CDR3 DNA reads as TGTGCCAGCAACCCGCCAGGGTACCAAGAGACCCAGTACTTC.

The chain couples TRBV7-2 to TRBJ2-1; D not certain. V shed 2 bases and J shed 4 bases, with 9 bases lying between them. The V gene's germline CDR1 is SGHTA and CDR2 FQGNSA. This CDR3 comprises 14 residues. The CDR3: CASSLSTFYNEQFF. The CDR3 DNA reads as TGTGCCAGCAGCTTAAGCACTTTTTACAATGAGCAGTTCTTC.

Only one count was recorded for this clone. V usage is TRBV30 and J usage is TRBJ2-1; 10 bases agree with TRBD1. V dropped 7 bases and J dropped 12; count of bases not matched to a gene: 15. The length of the CDR3 is 14 residues. In germline, CDR1 is GTSNPN, CDR2 SVGIG (reference sequence). The DNA of the CDR3 is TGTGCCTTTCACCCCGGGACAGGGGTATATAGGCAGTTCTTC. This gives the protein CAFHPGTGVYRQFF.

This chain connects TRBV10-3 to TRBJ2-5, with D perhaps matching TRBD2 (6 bases). Germline values: CDR1 ENHRY, CDR2 SYGVKD. Trimming left V 6 bases short and J 3 bases short, with 14 bases between. This CDR3 has 14 residues. The CDR3 nucleotides read TGTGCCATCAGGGGAGGCCCAGCGGAAGAGACCCAGTACTTC. This encodes CAIRGGPAEETQYF.

The chain employs TRBV15 and TRBJ1-3, with a possible D match to TRBD1 (5 bases). Between the trimmed V and J ends, which lost 0 bases and 4 bases, there was a span of 13 bases. Germline lookup yields CDR1 LNHNV and CDR2 YYDKDF (reference sequence). This CDR3 has 16 residues. The CDR3 is CATSRDGQGPGNTIYF. As DNA, the CDR3 is TGTGCCACCAGCAGAGATGGGCAGGGTCCCGGAAACACCATATATTTT.

V usage is TRBV2 and J usage is TRBJ1-6; unclear D gene. Trimming stripped 3 bases from V and 6 bases from J, with 12 bases between. CDR1 SNHLY and CDR2 FYNNEI come from the germline V gene. The CDR3 is made up of 15 amino acids. The CDR3 loop reads CASSDGQTLNSPLHF. CDR3 bases: TGTGCCAGCAGTGATGGCCAGACACTTAATTCACCCCTCCACTTT. The full variable domain, with the rest looked up from reference TRBV2 and TRBJ1-6, is EPEVTQTPSHQVTQMGQEVILRCVPISNHLYFYWYRQILGQKVEFLVSFYNNEISEKSEIFDDQFSVERPDGSNFTLKIRSTKLEDSAMYFCASSDGQTLNSPLHFGNGTRLTVT.

This clone occurred a few times. The CDR3 DNA reads as TGTGCCACCAGCAGAGATTACGGTCTCAACACTGAAGCTTTCTTT. As protein: CATSRDYGLNTEAFF. The chain recombines TRBV15 with TRBJ1-1, with unresolved D. Germline CDR1 reads LNHNV; CDR2 reads YYDKDF (reference sequence). This CDR3 spans 15 amino acids. V was cut by 0 bases and J by 2 bases, with 10 bases left in between.

The chain joins TRBV9 to TRBJ2-1, with 7 positions matching TRBD1. V dropped 0 bases and J dropped 2; count of bases not matched to a gene: 2. CDR3 length: 15 residues. Germline V gene data show CDR1 as SGDLS and CDR2 as YYNGEE. CDR3 coding DNA: TGTGCCAGCAGCGTAGTACAGGGGCCCTACAATGAGCAGTTCTTC. It encodes CASSVVQGPYNEQFF.

J is TRBJ2-5 and V is TRBV2; 9 bases align to TRBD2. This CDR3 contains 13 residues. Germline V gene sequence: CDR1 SNHLY, CDR2 FYNNEI. V was pared by 2 bases and J by 13 bases, with 8 bases of the junction left unmatched. In DNA, the CDR3 is TGTGCCAGCAGTGAACCGGGACTAGCCCCCCTGTACTTC. It encodes CASSEPGLAPLYF.

The gene calls are TRBV6-5 and TRBJ1-5; TRBD1 matches 10 bases. This CDR3 spans 15 amino acids. Per the germline V gene, CDR1 is MNHEY and CDR2 is SVGAGI. The trim removed 6 bases at V and 7 bases at J, leaving 9 bases unmatched. CDR3 DNA sequence: TGTGCCAGCAGGCTACGACAGGGGGCAAGGCAGCCCCAGCATTTT. It encodes CASRLRQGARQPQHF.

The V gene is TRBV7-9, the J gene TRBJ2-2, with 12 bases lining up with TRBD2. V lost 9 bases to trimming and J lost 0 bases; unmatched junction nucleotides: 11. The CDR3 is 18 amino acids. The V gene's germline CDR1 is SEHNR and CDR2 FQNEAQ (reference sequence). The CDR3 reads CASEGRLAGDANTGELFF. In DNA, the CDR3 is TGTGCCAGTGAGGGGAGACTAGCGGGAGATGCGAACACCGGGGAGCTGTTTTTT.